A single sample gave rise to the 21 T cell receptor beta chains below, sequenced in a study of T cells after posttransplantation cyclophosphamide. Generated by immunoSEQ multiplex PCR, the TCRdb table keeps only in-frame clones and is missing some. The data show some 4,200 clones, 76% seen once. Busulfan-fludarabine conditioning, marrow transplant, and cyclophosphamide on days +3 and +4 were administered. Sequencing was performed on PBMCs, taken after allogeneic stem cell transplant with posttransplant cyclophosphamide. The origin of the receptors is a male patient aged 40-50 years who received an allogeneic stem cell transplant from a related donor, was CMV-positive, and had acute and chronic GVHD. Some of these T cells may belong to the graft donor.

The chain carries TRBV5-1 and TRBJ1-6; TRBD1 matches at 8 bases. Per germline, CDR1 SGHRS and CDR2 YFSETQ. Trimming removed 1 base from V and 5 bases from J; junction bases left unmatched: 2. This CDR3 contains 15 residues. Written as DNA, the CDR3 is TGCGCCAGCAGCTTGTTGGGACAGGATAATTCACCCCTCCACTTT. Amino acid sequence: CASSLLGQDNSPLHF. Looking up the rest from reference TRBV5-1 and TRBJ1-6 gives the full variable domain: KAGVTQTPRYLIKTRGQQVTLSCSPISGHRSVSWYQQTPGQGLQFLFEYFSETQRNKGNFPGRFSGRQFSNSRSEMNVSTLELGDSALYLCASSLLGQDNSPLHFGNGTRLTVT.

V gene TRBV19 combines with J gene TRBJ2-7; 10 bases line up with TRBD1. Germline V gene lookup returns CDR1 LNHDA and CDR2 SQIVND (reference sequence). The CDR3 loop spans 13 amino acids. The V segment lost 9 bases and the J segment 3 bases; nucleotides outside the gene matches: 5. This CDR3 is CASTRTGGYEQYF. As DNA, the CDR3 is TGTGCCAGCACTCGGACAGGGGGCTACGAGCAGTACTTC.

The chain has TRBV19 and TRBJ1-2; D gene unclear. The CDR3 totals 13 residues. The germline V and J ends were trimmed by 3 bases and 8 bases, with 13 bases remaining between them. From germline, CDR1 is LNHDA and CDR2 SQIVND (reference sequence). Written as DNA, the CDR3 is TGTGCCAGTAGTATTAGTGAGTTCCGGGGCTACACCTTC. This sequence encodes CASSISEFRGYTF.

The gene calls are TRBV14 and TRBJ2-5; unclear D gene. The assigned J gene may be wrong: the sequence end matches TRBJ2-7 better. The CDR3 spans 15 residues. Germline CDR1 and CDR2: SGHDN and FVKESK. Here the CDR3 DNA reads TGTGCCAGCAGCCAAGATCCTGCCCTAGACTACGAGCAGTACTTC. Its translation is CASSQDPALDYEQYF.

This rearrangement joins TRBV28 to TRBJ1-3, with TRBD1 matching over 8 bases. The V gene end was trimmed by 4 bases and the J gene end by 3 bases; junction bases not matched to a gene: 5. CDR3 length equals 15 residues. Looked up from germline, CDR1 is MDHEN and CDR2 is SYDVKM. The CDR3 nucleotides read TGTGCCAGCAGTTCCAGGACAGGGCTTGGAAACACCATATATTTT. Translation: CASSSRTGLGNTIYF.

This chain uses TRBV29-1 with TRBJ2-1, with 12 bases that match TRBD2. This CDR3 region has 16 residues. The V segment lost 0 bases and the J segment 5 bases; nucleotides outside the gene matches: 5. Germline assignment: CDR1 SQVTM and CDR2 ANQGSEA. The CDR3 bases are TGCAGCGTTGAAGATCGGACTAGCGGGACCCACAATGAGCAGTTCTTC. It yields the protein CSVEDRTSGTHNEQFF.

This chain uses TRBV9 with TRBJ2-2; TRBD2 aligns across 7 bases. Germline CDR1 and CDR2: SGDLS and YYNGEE. With 0 bases clipped from V and 7 bases from J, the junction kept 9 bases outside the gene matches. This CDR3 comprises 16 residues. The CDR3 region is CASSVGRGGGYGELFF. The DNA of the CDR3 is TGTGCCAGCAGCGTAGGGAGGGGCGGGGGATACGGGGAGCTGTTTTTT.

This chain connects TRBV9 to TRBJ2-5; 10 bases are a match to TRBD1. The J call may not be correct, given that the DNA end is closer to TRBJ2-7. The CDR3 is made up of 15 amino acids. Germline-derived CDR1 and CDR2 are SGDLS and YYNGEE. The chain's CDR3 is CASSVLGTGVHEQYF. The CDR3 DNA reads as TGTGCCAGCAGCGTCCTCGGGACAGGGGTTCACGAGCAGTACTTC.

This clone came up a few times. The chain employs TRBV19 and TRBJ1-5, with 10 bases fitting TRBD1. The CDR3 is 15 residues long. Germline lookup yields CDR1 LNHDA and CDR2 SQIVND (reference sequence). Germline trimming cut 7 bases from V and 4 bases from J; bases unmatched to any gene: 7. DNA of the CDR3: TGTGCCAGTAAGGGACAGGGGACCAAAAATCAGCCCCAGCATTTT. It is translated as CASKGQGTKNQPQHF.

This chain links TRBV29-1 with TRBJ2-3; D is possibly TRBD2 (5 bases). Per germline, CDR1 SQVTM and CDR2 ANQGSEA. This CDR3 is built from 13 residues. Trimming took 5 bases from V and 1 from J, leaving 10 bases between them. DNA for the CDR3: TGCAGCGTTAGGTCCGGGGGCACAGATACGCAGTATTTT. Its protein product is CSVRSGGTDTQYF.

The chain employs TRBV10-3 and TRBJ2-3; TRBD2 aligns across 11 bases. After removal of 3 bases from V and 6 bases from J, the junction contained 11 bases not matched to a gene. Germline CDR1 ENHRY, CDR2 SYGVKD. This CDR3 is 17 amino acids long. The CDR3: CAISDDPGLADRDTQYF. CDR3 sequence (DNA): TGTGCCATCAGTGACGATCCGGGACTAGCGGATAGGGATACGCAGTATTTT.

The chain joins TRBV6-5 to TRBJ2-7; D might be TRBD1 (6 bases). The germline V gene has CDR1 MNHEY and CDR2 SVGAGI. The V end was cut by 0 bases, the J end by 3 bases, with 12 bases between. The CDR3 runs 15 residues. The CDR3 region has the DNA TGTGCCAGCAGTTACTCTGGGGGCAAGGACTACGAGCAGTACTTC. Its protein is CASSYSGGKDYEQYF.

The chain uses TRBV4-1 and TRBJ1-3, with TRBD1 identical over 8 bases. There are 13 residues in the CDR3. CDR1 is MGHRA, CDR2 YSYEKL, per germline. Trimming took 3 bases from V and 7 from J; bases not matched to a gene: 2. This CDR3 is CASSQTGENTIYF. The CDR3 nucleotides read TGCGCCAGCAGCCAGACAGGGGAGAACACCATATATTTT.

The chain recombines TRBV9 with TRBJ2-7, with a possible D match to TRBD2 (6 bases). CDR1 SGDLS and CDR2 YYNGEE come from the germline V gene. The V gene lost 0 bases and the J gene lost 3 bases, with 16 bases spanning the gap. CDR3 length equals 16 residues. CDR3 bases: TGTGCCAGCAGCGTAGAGGGCCGGGGAGGTCTCTACGAGCAGTACTTC. Its protein is CASSVEGRGGLYEQYF. The full variable domain, its missing parts supplied by reference TRBV9 and TRBJ2-7, is DSGVTQTPKHLITATGQRVTLRCSPRSGDLSVYWYQQSLDQGLQFLIQYYNGEERAKGNILERFSAQQFPDLHSELNLSSLELGDSALYFCASSVEGRGGLYEQYFGPGTRLTVT.

The rearrangement links TRBV5-6 to TRBJ2-7, with 7 nucleotides matching TRBD1. The V gene end was trimmed by 4 bases and the J gene end by 5 bases; junction bases not matched to a gene: 12. This CDR3 contains 15 residues. Germline CDR1 is SGHDT and CDR2 is YYEEEE. This CDR3 is CASSHPGEGGDEQYF. DNA for the CDR3: TGTGCCAGCAGCCACCCTGGTGAAGGGGGCGACGAGCAGTACTTC.

This clone is large. The rearrangement uses TRBV29-1 and TRBJ2-1; 8 bases are shared with TRBD1. From germline, CDR1 is SQVTM and CDR2 ANQGSEA. The CDR3 covers 14 residues. V shed 0 bases and J 7 bases; nucleotides not matched to a gene: 5. The CDR3 spells CSVEDRGRLNEQFF. CDR3 DNA sequence: TGCAGCGTTGAAGACAGGGGGCGCTTGAATGAGCAGTTCTTC.

J is TRBJ2-7 and V is TRBV18, with 8 bases aligning to TRBD2. J was trimmed by 6 bases and V by 6 bases; bases with no gene match: 10. The CDR3 loop spans 14 amino acids. Germline CDR1 and CDR2: KGHSH and LQKENI. The CDR3 nucleotides are TGTGCCAGCTCGCCCCCAGCGGGAGAATCCGAGCAGTACTTC. Protein product: CASSPPAGESEQYF.

This clone has a handful of counts. The chain joins TRBV20-1 to TRBJ1-1, with a tentative D call TRBD1 (6 bases). The V end lost 0 bases, the J end lost 8 bases, and 7 bases lay between the germline ends. Germline V CDR1 and CDR2: DFQATT, SNEGSKA (reference sequence). The CDR3 length is 11 residues. CDR3 region: CSARDRGEAFF. The CDR3 DNA sequence: TGCAGTGCTAGAGATAGGGGGGAAGCTTTCTTT.

The chain is built from TRBV10-3 and TRBJ2-3, with D maybe TRBD2 (5 bases). This CDR3 is 15 amino acids long. Germline-derived CDR1 and CDR2 are ENHRY and SYGVKD. V was pared by 2 bases and J by 0 bases, with 9 bases between. The CDR3 DNA reads as TGTGCCATCAGTGAGCTGAGGACTAGCACAGATACGCAGTATTTT. Its protein product is CAISELRTSTDTQYF.

The genes are TRBV2 and TRBJ2-7, with 9 bases lining up with TRBD1. The CDR3 contains 13 residues. CDR1 and CDR2 (germline): SNHLY, FYNNEI. The trim removed 1 base at V and 5 bases at J, leaving 0 bases unmatched. The CDR3 DNA follows: TGTGCCAGCAGTGAAGGGACAGGGGACGAGCAGTACTTC. Its translation is CASSEGTGDEQYF.

The rearrangement joins TRBV4-1 to TRBJ1-2, with D uncertain. V gave up 1 base and J gave up 1 base, with 10 bases separating them. The V gene's germline CDR1 is MGHRA and CDR2 YSYEKL. The CDR3 loop spans 15 amino acids. The CDR3 reads CASSQATVYNYGYTF. DNA for the CDR3: TGCGCCAGCAGCCAAGCGACTGTCTATAACTATGGCTACACCTTC.